Included here is one T cell receptor beta chain sequence, with context. The antigen remains unidentified. The data were taken from a study of T cell responses to AZD1222 COVID-19 vaccine. Study-wide results and caveats: The donors showed a predominance of white British ancestry and of females, with possible underestimation of clonal diversity. Two AZD1222 administrations were followed by greater Spike-specific TCR breadth and depth.

CDR3 length: 14 residues. V lost 1 base and J lost 10; bases outside the gene matches: 8. Germline-derived CDR1 and CDR2 are SGHRS and YFSETQ. Produced via immunoSEQ multiplex PCR; TCRdb's table is partial and in-frame only. The sample lists approximately 150,000 clones; approximately 90% were seen once. This sequence originates from an adult in good health. The V and J genes are TRBV5-1 and TRBJ2-1; TRBD2 agrees at 7 bases. The specimen was peripheral blood, collected on day 0 of AZD1222 vaccination. This chain's CDR3 is CASSLFWTSNEQFF. The CDR3, as DNA: TGCGCCAGCAGCTTGTTTTGGACTAGTAACGAGCAGTTCTTC.